This T cell receptor (beta chain) is from a study of T cell responses to AZD1222 COVID-19 vaccine. On the study more broadly: Second-dose intervals of approximately 4 or approximately 12 weeks were pooled.

Study findings and constraints: White British ancestry dominated among donors, who included more females, and clonal diversity was possibly underestimated. Across spike, vaccine-associated CD4 TCRs were found, dominant at 160-218 and 743-854.

This clone was counted a few times. Its target is not known. The method was immunoSEQ multiplex PCR; TCRdb's version includes in-frame clones alone and lacks a portion of them. Among 110,000 or so clones, about 90% were seen once, and the ten largest hold roughly 6.9%. There are 15 residues in the CDR3. Germline V lookup: CDR1 MGHRA, CDR2 YSYEKL. The germline V and J ends were trimmed by 1 base and 3 bases, with 10 bases remaining between them. This material consisted of peripheral blood, taken on day 0 of AZD1222 vaccination. The chain is built from TRBV4-1 and TRBJ1-5; a weak D match, TRBD1 (5 bases). This TCR was sampled from an adult in good health. In DNA form, the CDR3 reads TGCGCCAGCAGCCAAGTGTTGACAGTCAATCAGCCCCAGCATTTT. Protein: CASSQVLTVNQPQHF.